This T cell receptor beta chain was sequenced for a study of long-term antiretroviral therapy in people with HIV (dated by TCRdb to 2021 to 2024). Regarding the research as a whole: The earliest samples were collected about a decade before the 2015 WHO recommendation for immediate ART, when ART was typically delayed until CD4 counts fell. No cross-contamination during QIAcube processing turned up in test extractions that ran a monoclonal T-cell line alongside about 30 polyclonal samples. Among the roughly 30 participants with HIV, roughly eleven were female. A total of around 200 cryopreserved PBMC samples were contributed to the cohort by 30 adults with confirmed HIV infection, with samples collected serially over a mean of approximately six years (range 1-12). This retrospective serial study examined whether starting ART and sustained HIV suppression were associated with changes in the composition and diversity of the TRB repertoire in peripheral blood.

The CDR1 and CDR2 encoded by the germline V gene are MDHEN and SYDVKM. V and J lose 5 bases and 8 bases, and a span of 18 bases separates them. CDR3 length: 15 amino acids, cysteine to phenylalanine. Solely the CDR3 DNA is kept, with 45 bases framed from the first base. What the work shows at the level of the full study, not this receptor alone: HIV repertoires had narrower CDR3 length ranges than controls, and the network structure suggested an antigen-experienced repertoire that shifted only slightly toward naive after ART. Because PBMC availability was limited, only the TCR beta chain was sequenced, with no alpha chain pairing. The samples span the years 2004 to 2017, and the ART regimens used may be less effective than current regimens. ART initiation was associated with a significant increase in TRB diversity, but diversity stayed significantly below transplant donor controls even after long-term ART. Expanded TRB clones identified before ART initiation dominated the repertoire at all time points, although this dominance fluctuated and declined in many PLHIV after ART. Inferences about post-ART repertoire changes were limited because no data were available on ART adherence, viral resistance or therapy changes. Unsorted PBMC were profiled instead of sorted CD4+ and CD8+ T cells because pre-ART samples had limited cell numbers.

Remarks on this clone: What antigen it recognizes has not been identified. No per-base quality is available; no much larger clone lies one base away.

Sequencing of the TRB variable region was done with the immunoSEQ hsTCRB v3.0 assay at survey level resolution. TRB sequencing targeted a depth of roughly 40,000-55,000 T-cell genomes per sample. An Illumina MiSeq with a v3 150-cycle kit was used to sequence the pooled TRB libraries. Processing in the source paper ran as follows. Repertoire analysis was performed in R inside a reproducible Nextflow workflow that covered QC, data transformation and analysis. LymphoSeq2, an R package for AIRR-Seq data exploration, was used to implement custom analyses. A few samples that yielded fewer than 5000 total TRB sequences were excluded, so that approximately 170 HIV repertoires were analyzed. Among the 180 to 200 HIV repertoires that were kept, roughly 59 were collected before ART initiation and roughly 130 were collected after ART initiation. Repertoires were downsampled to 5000 TRB nucleotide sequences, with summary statistics averaged over 100 downsampling iterations. TRB sequences were retained for analysis only if CDR3 regions of at least seven amino acids were present. Diversity was measured with a Shannon entropy-derived clonality score and the Gini coefficient. In the repertoire networks, any two of the top 5000 CDR3 amino acid sequences were linked whenever the two sequences differed by an edit distance of one. For TRB CDR3 amino acid sequences, antigen specificity groups and MHC restriction were predicted with GLIPH2. Known CMV, EBV, HIV or tissue antigen associations were flagged by matching CDR3 amino acid sequences against VDJdb and McPAS-TCR. Pre-ART, post-ART and control groups were compared with Wilcoxon signed-rank tests and Holm-Bonferroni correction. The table was pulled from immuneACCESS by TCRdb, which kept in-frame rearrangements only. Such tables lose some clones; where checked, under half of the loss comes from unresolved V genes, and the rest has no known cause. That table furnishes V, J and clone size, whereas the DNA furnished D and trimming. In this sample the table shows 15,000 to 20,000 clones, about 95% of which occur a single time. Over 1.1% of the sample goes to the ten largest clones.

Participants were included only if at least one PBMC sample before ART initiation and at least two post-ART samples were available. All participants with HIV were treated in the United States of America. Before DNA extraction, cryopreserved samples of about 0.95-11 million PBMC were thawed and then washed. At the time of the earliest PBMC sample for each participant with HIV, ages ranged from about 23 to 60 years. Each participant contributed PBMC samples from 1-4 timepoints before ART initiation and 2-8 timepoints after ART initiation, with a median of 7 samples. For every participant, serial HIV viral load, CD4+ T-cell count, ART history and demographic data were obtained. Genomic DNA was extracted from unsorted PBMC with a Qiagen kit on a QIAcube, processed in batches of 12 samples.

This sequence uses TRBV28 and TRBJ1-4, with the D gene not clear enough to name. The clonotype originates from a man between 25 and 39 years old with HIV. This material consisted of unsorted PBMCs, taken more than 10 years after starting antiretroviral therapy. CDR3 protein: CASSPSGVGREKLFF. The nucleotide sequence is given as TGTGCCAGCAGTCCCTCCGGGGTGGGTAGGGAAAAACTGTTTTTT.